This T cell receptor (beta chain) was sequenced in a study of T cell repertoires in cytomegalovirus infection. Whole-study context: Both a matching HLA type and CMV infection were indicated by public TCR beta signatures.

The CDR3 is 17 amino acids. Germline assignment: CDR1 MGHRA and CDR2 YSYEKL. Trimming removed 3 bases from V and 7 bases from J, with 21 bases in between. Using its own MiXCR run on the reads, TCRdb lists one record per CDR3 protein. Of about 300,000 distinct CDR3 sequences in the sample, around 10% were seen once. The clonotype originates from a human donor in good health (CMV status not recorded). Some clones in this sample may be carry-over from other donors' samples. Material for sequencing was PBMCs. The chain couples TRBV4-1 to TRBJ1-4; D not certain. DNA of the CDR3: TGCGCCAGCAGCCACGCCCAAGGGAGGGCGAAGGGTGAAAAACTGTTTTTT. It specifies CASSHAQGRAKGEKLFF.